The rows below give T cell receptor beta chains drawn from one sample of a study of Ad26.COV2.S vaccination and SARS-CoV-2 variants. The data were produced by immunoSEQ multiplex PCR, yet TCRdb's version contains in-frame clones alone and is incomplete. The sample has 180,000 or so clones, around 90% seen once; the top ten hold 5.5% to 6%. The sequenced sample was peripheral blood, obtained after recovery from COVID-19. All receptors derive from a human donor who had recovered from COVID-19. Each CDR3 is given with its conserved first and last residue. D genes are given only for firm matches. A clone size is listed for some rows: how often the clone was seen (once, few, many), or a class if it is expanded.

J gene | V gene | D gene | clone size | CDR3 DNA | CDR3 protein
TRBJ2-7 | TRBV6-1 | - | few | TGTGCCAGCAGTTCACAGGGTGGGGGTTTTTACGAGCAGTACTTC | CASSSQGGGFYEQYF
TRBJ2-3 | TRBV4-2 | TRBD2 | - | TGTGCCAGCAGCCAAGATTGGGGGGGAGATACGCAGTATTTT | CASSQDWGGDTQYF
TRBJ2-7 | TRBV7-3 | - | - | TGTGCCAGCAGCTTAACGGGGTACTCCTACGAGCAGTACTTC | CASSLTGYSYEQYF
TRBJ2-4 | TRBV18 | - | - | TGTGCCAGCTCACCTTCAACTCTAGTTGCCATTCAGTACTTC | CASSPSTLVAIQYF
TRBJ2-7 | TRBV5-1 | - | - | TGCGCCAGCAGCTTGGGAAGTAGTAACGAGCAGTACTTC | CASSLGSSNEQYF
TRBJ1-5 | TRBV4-1 | - | - | TGCGCCAGCAGCCAAAAGCCGGGGTTGTATAGCAATCAGCCCCAGCATTTT | CASSQKPGLYSNQPQHF
TRBJ2-1 | TRBV5-1 | - | - | TGCGCCAGCAGCCCCGTCGGGGATCAGGTAGTGCAGTTCTTC | CASSPVGDQVVQFF
TRBJ2-7 | TRBV6-5 | - | - | TGTGCCAGCAGACTGACCTTAACTACCTACGAGCAGTACTTC | CASRLTLTTYEQYF
TRBJ2-5 | TRBV28 | - | few | TGTGCCAGCAAAGGGAGTGGAGAGACCCAGTACTTC | CASKGSGETQYF
TRBJ2-3 | TRBV2 | - | - | TGTGCCAGCAGCGATTATGATACGCAGTATTTT | CASSDYDTQYF
TRBJ1-3 | TRBV15 | - | - | TGTGCCACCAGCAGAGCAGGAACCTGGTCTGGAAACACCATATATTTT | CATSRAGTWSGNTIYF
TRBJ1-4 | TRBV2 | - | - | TGTGCCAGCAGTGGGACCCCCCAGTTTGGATTGTTTTTT | CASSGTPQFGLFF
TRBJ1-6 | TRBV6-5 | TRBD1 | once | TGTGCCAGCAGTTACGGACAGGGAAAATCACCCCTCCACTTT | CASSYGQGKSPLHF
TRBJ1-2 | TRBV5-4 | - | - | TGTGCCAGCAGCCTTGGTGCTAACTATGGCTACACCTTC | CASSLGANYGYTF
TRBJ2-1 | TRBV6-5 | - | - | TGTGCCAGCAGTTACTCGACATCGGATGAGCAGTTCTTC | CASSYSTSDEQFF
TRBJ1-2 | TRBV3-1/TRBV3-2 | - | - | TGTGCCAGCAGCTTGCGGATCAACTATGGCTACACCTTC | CASSLRINYGYTF
TRBJ1-1 | TRBV29-1 | - | - | TGCAGGATTGGGTTGGACACTGAAGCTTTCTTT | CRIGLDTEAFF
TRBJ2-1 | TRBV15 | TRBD1 | few | TGTGCCACCAGCAGAGAGGCGCCGGGACAGAGGTTTAATGAGCAGTTCTTC | CATSREAPGQRFNEQFF
TRBJ2-7 | TRBV2 | TRBD2 | - | TGTGCCAGCAGTGACCAGCGGGAGCCATACGAGCAGTACTTC | CASSDQREPYEQYF
TRBJ1-5 | TRBV7-2 | - | - | TGTGCCAGCAGCCCCGGAGGGGAAAGCCCCCAGCATTTT | CASSPGGESPQHF
TRBJ2-1 | TRBV12-5 | TRBD1 | - | TGTGCTAGTGGTTCATTTAGAGGGGACAGCACCTACAATGAGCAGTTCTTC | CASGSFRGDSTYNEQFF
TRBJ1-5 | TRBV28 | TRBD1 | - | TGTGCCAGCAAAATAAGTGGGACAGGAACTATTCAGCCCCAGCATTTT | CASKISGTGTIQPQHF
TRBJ2-1 | TRBV25-1 | TRBD2 | - | TGTGCCAGCAGTGAATCTAGCGGGACTTGGGCCAATGAGCAGTTCTTC | CASSESSGTWANEQFF
TRBJ1-4 | TRBV3-1/TRBV3-2 | - | - | TGTGCCAGCACTTCCGGGGGCAGGGTGGATGAAAAACTGTTTTTT | CASTSGGRVDEKLFF
TRBJ2-7 | TRBV7-2 | - | once | TGTGCCAGCAGCTTAAATGCGGAGCAGTACTTC | CASSLNAEQYF
TRBJ1-5 | TRBV4-1 | - | - | TGCGCCAGCAGCCAAGATTTAGTAAGCAATCAGCCCCAGCATTTT | CASSQDLVSNQPQHF
TRBJ2-1 | TRBV4-1 | TRBD2 | - | TGCGCCAGCAGCCAAGGGCGGACTAGCGGGAGAAATGAGCAGTTCTTC | CASSQGRTSGRNEQFF
TRBJ1-2 | TRBV4-2 | - | - | TGTGCCAGCAGCCCCCAGGGAGGAGGCTACACCTTC | CASSPQGGGYTF
TRBJ2-1 | TRBV7-9 | TRBD1 | - | TGTGCCAGCAGCACGGACAGGATCTCCTACAATGAGCAGTTCTTC | CASSTDRISYNEQFF
TRBJ1-2 | TRBV29-1 | TRBD1 | - | TGCAGCGTTGTCCCTGGGGACAGGATAAATGGCTACACCTTC | CSVVPGDRINGYTF
TRBJ2-5 | TRBV3-1/TRBV3-2 | TRBD1 | - | TGTGCCAGCAGCCATCCAGGGGGTGGGGAGACCCAGTACTTC | CASSHPGGGETQYF
TRBJ1-5 | TRBV5-6 | TRBD1 | - | TGTGCCAGCAGCCCACAGGGGATGAACAATCAGCCCCAGCATTTT | CASSPQGMNNQPQHF
TRBJ2-7 | TRBV4-1 | TRBD1 | - | TGCGCCAGCAGCCAAGGGACAGGGCTGTACGAGCAGTACTTC | CASSQGTGLYEQYF
TRBJ2-1 | TRBV4-2 | TRBD2 | - | TGTGCCAGCAGCCCGACTAGCGTCGCAGTCTTCGGGTATGAGCAGTTCTTC | CASSPTSVAVFGYEQFF
TRBJ2-7 | TRBV15 | - | - | TGTGCCACCAGCAGAGGACCTAGGGTACGTTACGAGCAGTACTTC | CATSRGPRVRYEQYF
TRBJ2-1 | TRBV9 | TRBD2 | - | TGTGCCAGCAGCGTAGAGGGGACTAGCGCTTACAATGAGCAGTTCTTC | CASSVEGTSAYNEQFF
TRBJ2-7 | TRBV28 | - | - | TGTGCCAGCAGCCTGGGACAAATCTACGAGCAGTACTTC | CASSLGQIYEQYF
TRBJ1-2 | TRBV2 | TRBD1 | once | TGTGCCACCCCAACAGGGGCGGGTGGCTACACCTTC | CATPTGAGGYTF
TRBJ2-3 | TRBV3-1/TRBV3-2 | - | - | TGTGCCAGCAGCTTTGGACAGACCACAGATACGCAGTATTTT | CASSFGQTTDTQYF
TRBJ1-4 | TRBV27 | - | - | TGTGCCAGCAGTTTATCTTCCGGGGACAACTTCAATGAAAAACTGTTTTTT | CASSLSSGDNFNEKLFF
TRBJ1-3 | TRBV30 | - | - | TGTGCCTGGATGAACAGTGGAGGAAACACCATATATTTT | CAWMNSGGNTIYF
TRBJ2-1 | TRBV10-3 | TRBD2 | - | TGTGCCATCAGTGAGCCAGGGACTAGTGCCTACAATGAGCAGTTCTTC | CAISEPGTSAYNEQFF
TRBJ1-5 | TRBV2 | - | many | TGTGCCAGCATGAGGGTCCTAAATCAGCCCCAGCATTTT | CASMRVLNQPQHF
TRBJ2-7 | TRBV6-1 | - | - | TGTGCCAGCAGTGAGCGGGAACTAGGCGAGCAGTACTTC | CASSERELGEQYF
TRBJ1-6 | TRBV28 | - | - | TGTGCCAGCAGTTTATTAGGGGGACACTCACCCCTCCACTTT | CASSLLGGHSPLHF
TRBJ1-2 | TRBV12-3/TRBV12-4 | - | - | TGTGCCAGCAGTTTTGGACAGTATGGCTACACCTTC | CASSFGQYGYTF
TRBJ1-3 | TRBV28 | TRBD1 | - | TGTGCCAGCAGTGGTGGGACAGCCTCTGGAAACACCATATATTTT | CASSGGTASGNTIYF
TRBJ1-6 | TRBV5-6 | - | - | TGTGCCAGCAGCTTGGTTGGGGGATCCTATAATTCACCCCTCCACTTT | CASSLVGGSYNSPLHF
TRBJ1-2 | TRBV5-5 | - | few | TGTGCCAGCGGCTCGAATTGGAATGGCTACACCTTC | CASGSNWNGYTF
TRBJ1-3 | TRBV7-2 | - | - | TGTGCCAGCAGCTTCCAGGGAGTTGCTGGAAACACCATATATTTT | CASSFQGVAGNTIYF
TRBJ1-5 | TRBV30 | - | - | TGTGCCTGGAGTGGACACCGAATGACTAATAGCAATCAGCCCCAGCATTTT | CAWSGHRMTNSNQPQHF
TRBJ2-2 | TRBV11-2 | TRBD2 | - | TGTGCCAGCAGCTTAGCCGTCTTAGCGGGGGGTTTATGGACCGGGGAGCTGTTTTTT | CASSLAVLAGGLWTGELFF